This T cell receptor (beta chain) was sequenced in a study of shared clonotypes between healthy human individuals. The CDR3 consists of 14 residues. Germline CDR1 and CDR2: SGHRS and YFSETQ. J lost 0 bases, V lost 4 bases, and 2 bases had no gene match. Clones were sequenced by immunoSEQ multiplex PCR, and TCRdb holds only the in-frame ones, with some missing. The sample carries roughly 770,000 clones, about 97% recorded once. Naive CD8 cells lacked CD45RO, underwent positive selection for CCR7 and left out terminally differentiated effector memory CD45RA+ cells. The sequence derives from a man under 40 in good health. The sequencing input was naive CD8+ T cells sorted from blood. The genes are TRBV5-1 and TRBJ1-1; TRBD1 matches 8 bases. CDR3 sequence: CASSVTGVNTEAFF. CDR3 nucleotides: TGCGCCAGCAGCGTGACAGGGGTGAACACTGAAGCTTTCTTT.